A single sample gave rise to the 14 T cell receptor beta chains below, sequenced in a study of radiotherapy plus CTLA-4 blockade in lung cancer. Measured with immunoSEQ multiplex PCR; TCRdb has only the in-frame clones, and not every one. The data hold 50,000 to 75,000 clones, with 77% observed a single time. The specimen was peripheral blood, collected from a patient treated with radiotherapy plus ipilimumab. Source of these receptors: a human donor with non-small cell lung cancer who had a complete response to radiotherapy plus ipilimumab.

The V and J genes are TRBV11-3 and TRBJ1-3; tentatively, D is TRBD1 (5 bases). This CDR3 spans 17 amino acids. CDR1 is SGHNT and CDR2 is YENEEA in the germline V gene. Deletions cut 2 bases from V and 0 bases from J, with 14 bases between. CDR3 amino acids: CASSLYSQGYSGNTIYF. The CDR3 bases are TGTGCCAGCAGCTTATATAGCCAGGGCTACTCTGGAAACACCATATATTTT.

The chain recombines TRBV5-1 with TRBJ1-1; TRBD1 matches at 7 bases. Germline CDR1 is SGHRS and CDR2 is YFSETQ. V gave up 7 bases and J gave up 2 bases; unmatched junction bases: 5. The CDR3 spans 13 residues. The CDR3 coding sequence is TGCGCCAGCCTCGGACAGGACAACACTGAAGCTTTCTTT. This codes for CASLGQDNTEAFF.

The chain is built from TRBV7-9 and TRBJ2-1; 7 bases map to TRBD2. The CDR3 totals 11 residues. Germline-derived CDR1 and CDR2 are SEHNR and FQNEAQ (reference sequence). V trimming: 5 bases; J trimming: 12 bases; junction bases outside the gene matches: 4. CDR3 bases: TGTGCCAGCAGCGCCCCGGGGGGGCAGTTCTTC. Protein sequence: CASSAPGGQFF.

This rearrangement joins TRBV30 to TRBJ1-2, with D unresolved. Trimming took 4 bases from V and 0 from J, leaving 18 bases between them. Germline-derived CDR1 and CDR2 are GTSNPN and SVGIG (reference sequence). CDR3 length equals 16 residues. CDR3 nucleotide sequence: TGTGCCTGGATTCGGAGTAGAACAGCCACTAACTATGGCTACACCTTC. This sequence encodes CAWIRSRTATNYGYTF.

This chain connects TRBV7-2 to TRBJ1-2; a weak D match, TRBD1 (5 bases). The CDR3 length is 15 residues. Per germline, CDR1 SGHTA and CDR2 FQGNSA. V lost 5 bases and J lost 0, with 13 bases in between. The CDR3 region is CASSQSRTTNYGYTF. The CDR3, as DNA: TGTGCCAGCAGCCAATCTCGGACAACTAACTATGGCTACACCTTC.

This clone has a single count. The chain employs TRBV9 and TRBJ1-2, with D maybe TRBD1 (6 bases). Germline V CDR1 and CDR2: SGDLS, YYNGEE. The ends were cut back, 0 bases at V and 8 bases at J, with 14 bases in the middle. The CDR3 has 14 amino acids. The CDR3 protein is CASSVDLMGGGYTF. The CDR3 DNA is TGTGCCAGCAGCGTAGATCTAATGGGGGGCGGCTACACCTTC.

This chain joins TRBV5-5 and TRBJ2-7, with D uncertain. The length of the CDR3 is 12 residues. The germline V and J ends were trimmed by 3 bases and 4 bases, with 8 bases remaining between them. From germline, CDR1 is SGHKS and CDR2 YYEKEE (reference sequence). The CDR3 bases are TGTGCCAGCAGCTCGAACCTTTACGAGCAGTACGTC. Translated, it gives CASSSNLYEQYV.

The V and J genes are TRBV19 and TRBJ1-1; D is possibly TRBD1 (5 bases). CDR1 and CDR2 (germline): LNHDA, SQIVND (reference sequence). This CDR3 spans 14 amino acids. Trimming took off 6 bases at V and 3 bases at J, with 14 bases between the two ends. Written as DNA, the CDR3 is TGTGCCAGTAGGAGGGGAGGGAGGGACACTGAAGCTTTCTTT. Protein product: CASRRGGRDTEAFF.

The V and J genes are TRBV5-1 and TRBJ2-5; either TRBD1 or TRBD2 may supply D (5 bases each). Germline lookup yields CDR1 SGHRS and CDR2 YFSETQ. The CDR3 runs to 14 residues. Between the trimmed V and J ends, which lost 4 bases and 4 bases, there was a span of 14 bases. The CDR3 spells CASSLGVGRETQYF. The DNA of the CDR3 is TGCGCCAGCAGCCTGGGGGTAGGGCGAGAGACCCAGTACTTC.

The chain uses TRBV27 and TRBJ1-2; 7 positions agree with TRBD1. This CDR3 is 15 amino acids long. Germline V gives CDR1 MNHEY, CDR2 SMNVEV (reference sequence). Trimming removed 2 bases from V and 4 bases from J; junction bases left unmatched: 7. The CDR3 sequence is CASSLTGAGGYGYTF. As DNA, the CDR3 is TGTGCCAGCAGTTTAACAGGGGCAGGAGGCTATGGCTACACCTTC.

In this sample, this clone turned up a few times. J is TRBJ2-5 and V is TRBV5-1, with D possibly being TRBD1 (5 bases). The CDR3 has 14 amino acids. Trimming cost V 3 bases and J 1 base, with 10 bases left between them. From germline, CDR1 is SGHRS and CDR2 YFSETQ. The CDR3 sequence is CASSYTGGQETQYF. CDR3 bases: TGCGCCAGCAGCTACACAGGTGGCCAAGAGACCCAGTACTTC.

The chain couples TRBV11-2 to TRBJ2-5; D remains unclear. Germline assignment: CDR1 SGHAT and CDR2 FQNNGV. This CDR3 is built from 15 residues. V lost 5 bases to trimming and J lost 5 bases, with 18 bases between them. The CDR3: CASSPVGLVHETQYF. DNA for the CDR3: TGTGCCAGCAGCCCCGTAGGGCTAGTCCACGAGACCCAGTACTTC.

The sample holds a few counts of this clone. One end of the junction is discordant with germline, which a read error may explain. The CDR3 DNA is TGTGCCAGCAGCGAAGGGGGCGTGAAAACTGAAGCTTTCTTT. As protein: CASSEGGVKTEAFF. The V call is TRBV28, the J call TRBJ1-1; 7 nucleotides align to TRBD1. This CDR3 is 14 amino acids long. Germline assignment: CDR1 MDHEN and CDR2 SYDVKM.

The CDR3 protein is CASSRQDMNTEAFF. CDR3 bases: TGCGCCAGCAGCCGACAGGATATGAACACTGAAGCTTTCTTT. The chain combines TRBV5-1 with TRBJ1-1, with a possible D match to TRBD1 (6 bases). Germline V CDR1 and CDR2: SGHRS, YFSETQ. CDR3 length equals 14 residues. With 4 bases removed from V and 0 bases from J, the gap between germline ends came to 10 bases.